This TCR beta chain came from a study of T cell responses to AZD1222 COVID-19 vaccine. Study results and caveats: The study reported that nearly half of spike-specific TCRs target unmutated variant regions.

This clone was observed a single time. The antigen remains unidentified. The CDR3 length is 14 residues. The J segment lost 4 bases and the V segment lost 6 bases, leaving 2 bases of the junction unmatched. Germline lookup yields CDR1 MNHEY and CDR2 SMNVEV (reference sequence). Some clones are missing from TCRdb's copy, which holds only in-frame ones; the method was immunoSEQ multiplex PCR. Here the sample spans roughly 190,000 clones, roughly nine tenths being singletons. The source is an adult who received the AZD1222 COVID-19 vaccine. This chain joins TRBV27 and TRBJ2-5, with 13 bases that match TRBD2. Sequences were derived from peripheral blood, sampled 28 days after the second AZD1222 dose. CDR3 sequence (DNA): TGTGCCAGCAGGGGGACTAGCGGGGTAGAGACCCAGTACTTC. This translates into CASRGTSGVETQYF.